One sample yielded the 17 T cell receptor beta chains listed below, sequenced in a study of shared clonotypes between healthy human individuals. Using immunoSEQ multiplex PCR, the repertoire was profiled, and TCRdb retains in-frame clones only, with some absent. Here the sample spans about 1.5 million clones, approximately 96% being singletons. Sequenced input: naive CD4+ T cells sorted from blood. Subset noted: CD45RA+ positively selected. These TCRs come from a man aged 25-40 years in good health.

V and J are TRBV5-4 and TRBJ1-2, with D hard to call. V was pared by 4 bases and J by 7 bases, with 14 bases between. The CDR3 loop spans 13 amino acids. CDR1 and CDR2 (germline): SGHNT, YYREEE (reference sequence). For the CDR3, the DNA is TGTGCCAGCAGCCCAGAAGTGCTCGGTGGCTACACCTTC. It is translated as CASSPEVLGGYTF. Full variable domain (outside the CDR3, taken from reference TRBV5-4 and TRBJ1-2): ETGVTQSPTHLIKTRGQQVTLRCSSQSGHNTVSWYQQALGQGPQFIFQYYREEENGRGNFPPRFSGLQFPNYSSELNVNALELDDSALYLCASSPEVLGGYTFGSGTRLTVV.

The chain joins TRBV10-3 to TRBJ2-2, with D perhaps matching TRBD2 (6 bases). Trimming pared 9 bases from V and 0 bases from J, leaving 17 bases between. The CDR3 is made up of 16 amino acids. CDR1 and CDR2 (germline): ENHRY, SYGVKD. The CDR3 loop is CAIPLSGSTNTGELFF. The CDR3 nucleotides are TGTGCCATTCCACTCAGCGGGTCTACGAACACCGGGGAGCTGTTTTTT.

The rearrangement joins TRBV30 to TRBJ2-7; possible D gene TRBD2, 5 bases. Trimming took off 3 bases at V and 7 bases at J, with 16 bases between the two ends. The germline gives CDR1 GTSNPN, CDR2 SVGIG (reference sequence). The CDR3 contains 13 residues. CDR3 amino acids: CAWSRGPLFEQYF. The DNA of the CDR3 is TGTGCCTGGAGCCGCGGGCCCCTTTTTGAGCAGTACTTC.

The count of this clone is one. The CDR3 region has the DNA TGTGCCAGCAATGGGGTTGAAGCTTTCTTT. Amino acids: CASNGVEAFF. This rearrangement joins TRBV28 to TRBJ1-1, with D unclear. Trimming took off 7 bases at V and 7 bases at J, with 7 bases between the two ends. Germline lookup yields CDR1 MDHEN and CDR2 SYDVKM. There are 10 residues in the CDR3. The complete variable domain, with remaining parts taken from reference TRBV28 and TRBJ1-1, reads DVKVTQSSRYLVKRTGEKVFLECVQDMDHENMFWYRQDPGLGLRLIYFSYDVKMKEKGDIPEGYSVSREKKERFSLILESASTNQTSMYLCASNGVEAFFGQGTRLTVV.

The rearrangement joins TRBV7-2 to TRBJ2-2; D might be TRBD1 (5 bases). V was pared by 1 base and J by 4 bases, with 7 bases between. Per germline, CDR1 SGHTA and CDR2 FQGNSA. The length of the CDR3 is 14 residues. This chain's CDR3 is CASSLEGLTGELFF. The DNA of the CDR3 is TGTGCCAGCAGCTTAGAGGGGCTCACCGGGGAGCTGTTTTTT.

The table lists this clone with a count of one. This chain joins TRBV28 and TRBJ1-1; D unresolved. Germline values: CDR1 MDHEN, CDR2 SYDVKM. Between the trimmed V and J ends, which lost 5 bases and 8 bases, there was a span of 12 bases. The CDR3 contains 12 residues. The CDR3 protein is CASSPLSGEAFF. The CDR3 bases are TGTGCCAGCAGTCCTCTTAGCGGAGAAGCTTTCTTT.

In regard to this clone: At the DNA level, this CDR3 is encoded by other sequences in the same sample as well. The genes are TRBV5-1 and TRBJ2-1; no clear D gene. The germline gives CDR1 SGHRS, CDR2 YFSETQ. The CDR3 is 15 residues long. Trimming removed 5 bases at V and 0 bases at J, with 12 bases between. CDR3 in amino acids: CASSPGRSSYNEQFF. The DNA for the CDR3 is TGCGCCAGCAGTCCGGGCCGAAGCTCCTACAATGAGCAGTTCTTC.

The chain combines TRBV7-2 with TRBJ1-5, with a tentative D call TRBD1 (6 bases). Germline CDR1 reads SGHTA; CDR2 reads FQGNSA. The CDR3 length is 14 residues. Trimming took off 7 bases at V and 11 bases at J, with 21 bases between the two ends. The CDR3 region has the DNA TGTGCCAGCACCCGGAAGGTCGTTAGGGGGGCCCAGCATTTT. Its translation is CASTRKVVRGAQHF.

The chain recombines TRBV28 with TRBJ1-2, with 7 bases matching TRBD1. This CDR3 is built from 14 residues. Trimming took 8 bases from V and 2 from J; bases not matched to a gene: 8. The germline CDR1 and CDR2 sequences are MDHEN and SYDVKM. The CDR3 region has the DNA TGTGCCAGCGGGACAGATATTCTAAACTATGGCTACACCTTC. Amino acid sequence: CASGTDILNYGYTF.

The chain carries TRBV18 and TRBJ2-3, with 9 bases matching TRBD1. The CDR3 sequence is 15 residues long. The V and J ends lost 6 bases and 8 bases, in that order; junction bases with no gene match: 12. Looked up from germline, CDR1 is KGHSH and CDR2 is LQKENI. CDR3 amino acids: CASSPTGGNLGTQYF. The CDR3 DNA reads as TGTGCCAGCTCGCCTACAGGGGGCAACTTAGGTACGCAGTATTTT. The variable domain in full, completed from reference TRBV18 and TRBJ2-3, reads NAGVMQNPRHLVRRRGQEARLRCSPMKGHSHVYWYRQLPEEGLKFMVYLQKENIIDESGMPKERFSAEFPKEGPSILRIQQVVRGDSAAYFCASSPTGGNLGTQYFGPGTRLTVL.

The chain joins TRBV7-6 to TRBJ2-1; TRBD2 aligns across 10 bases. The CDR3 is made up of 15 amino acids. Trimming cost V 7 bases and J 3 bases; bases outside gene matches: 6. Germline lookup yields CDR1 SGHVS and CDR2 FNYEAQ. CDR3: CASIRTSGLYNEQFF. The CDR3 nucleotides are TGTGCCAGCATAAGGACTAGCGGACTCTACAATGAGCAGTTCTTC.

V is TRBV10-3 and J is TRBJ2-2; 12 nucleotides agree with TRBD2. Unmatched junction bases numbered 5, after V lost 4 bases and J lost 8 bases. The CDR3 length is 15 residues. The V gene's germline CDR1 is ENHRY and CDR2 SYGVKD. The CDR3 DNA reads TGTGCCATCAGTGGACTAGCGGGAGAGAGGGGGGAGCTGTTTTTT. Protein product: CAISGLAGERGELFF.

The chain uses TRBV28 and TRBJ1-5; D remains ambiguous. CDR1 is MDHEN, CDR2 SYDVKM, per germline. This CDR3 is built from 16 residues. V lost 6 bases to trimming and J lost 3 bases, with 18 bases between them. CDR3 in amino acids: CASSKTLGAFNQPQHF. Written as DNA, the CDR3 is TGTGCCAGCAGCAAAACCCTGGGAGCTTTCAATCAGCCCCAGCATTTT.

This chain uses TRBV5-1 with TRBJ2-5, with D unclear. CDR3 length: 13 amino acids. Per the germline V gene, CDR1 is SGHRS and CDR2 is YFSETQ. Trimming took off 4 bases at V and 3 bases at J, with 10 bases between the two ends. The CDR3 here is CASSLTHKETQYF. The CDR3 bases are TGCGCCAGCAGCCTGACCCATAAAGAGACCCAGTACTTC.

Of note for this clone: At the DNA level, this CDR3 is encoded by other sequences in the same sample as well. The CDR3 here is CASSYSRGNEKLFF. In DNA, the CDR3 is TGTGCCAGCAGTTACTCGAGAGGGAATGAAAAACTGTTTTTT. V and J are TRBV6-5 and TRBJ1-4; no firm D call. V was pared by 0 bases and J by 5 bases, with 7 bases between. The CDR3 has 14 residues. In germline, CDR1 is MNHEY, CDR2 SVGAGI.

J is TRBJ1-1 and V is TRBV9, with D possibly being TRBD1 (6 bases). Germline assignment: CDR1 SGDLS and CDR2 YYNGEE. V was trimmed by 0 bases and J by 0 bases, leaving 15 bases between them. This CDR3 spans 17 amino acids. CDR3 sequence reads: CASSVVGGRVMNTEAFF. The CDR3 DNA reads TGTGCCAGCAGCGTAGTAGGGGGGAGGGTGATGAACACTGAAGCTTTCTTT. The variable domain in full, completed from reference TRBV9 and TRBJ1-1, reads DSGVTQTPKHLITATGQRVTLRCSPRSGDLSVYWYQQSLDQGLQFLIQYYNGEERAKGNILERFSAQQFPDLHSELNLSSLELGDSALYFCASSVVGGRVMNTEAFFGQGTRLTVV.

V gene TRBV2 combines with J gene TRBJ2-6, with 7 bases fitting TRBD1. CDR1 and CDR2 from the germline V gene are SNHLY and FYNNEI. V was clipped by 2 bases and J by 0 bases; unmatched bases: 7. The CDR3 runs to 18 residues. In nucleotides, the CDR3 is TGTGCCAGCAGTGAAATTGGGACAGTTACCTCTGGGGCCAACGTCCTGACTTTC. Its protein is CASSEIGTVTSGANVLTF.